Following are 31 T cell receptor beta chains from one sample sequenced in a study of blood T cell repertoires in COVID-19. The assay was immunoSEQ multiplex PCR, and TCRdb's table has in-frame clones only and misses some. The sample contains some 88,000 clones, 85% of which appear only once. Source material: peripheral blood. These TCRs come from a man aged 60 to 69 with acute or convalescent COVID-19.

CDR3 bases: TGTGCCATCAGTGGGATTACAGGGCACAACACAGATACGCAGTATTTT. It is translated as CAISGITGHNTDTQYF. The chain joins TRBV10-3 to TRBJ2-3, with D perhaps TRBD1 (6 bases). Germline assignment: CDR1 ENHRY and CDR2 SYGVKD. The CDR3 spans 16 residues. The V end was cut by 4 bases, the J end by 2 bases, with 16 bases between.

The chain joins TRBV11-2 to TRBJ1-6; 7 bases fit TRBD1. This CDR3 has 16 residues. Germline assignment: CDR1 SGHAT and CDR2 FQNNGV. The V gene end was trimmed by 0 bases and the J gene end by 5 bases; junction bases not matched to a gene: 4. In DNA form, the CDR3 reads TGTGCCAGCAGCTTAGACACAGGGGCCAATAATTCACCCCTCCACTTT. It encodes CASSLDTGANNSPLHF.

The chain joins TRBV29-1 to TRBJ2-7; 12 bases are a match to TRBD2. Germline V gene lookup returns CDR1 SQVTM and CDR2 ANQGSEA. The V and J ends lost 6 bases and 3 bases, in that order; junction bases with no gene match: 3. CDR3 size: 13 residues. The CDR3 protein is CSVRTSGVYEQYF. The DNA for the CDR3 is TGCAGCGTCAGGACTAGCGGGGTCTACGAGCAGTACTTC.

This rearrangement joins TRBV12-1 to TRBJ2-7; TRBD2, the table's D call, was not compared with the DNA. TRBV12-1 corresponds to a pseudogene. This CDR3 has 16 amino acids. The CDR3 sequence: CASSSGRRLAGAEQYF. CDR3 DNA: TGTGCCAGCAGCTCCGGGCGGAGACTAGCGGGAGCCGAGCAGTACTTC.

V gene TRBV19 combines with J gene TRBJ2-2; 12 positions match TRBD2. V trimming: 2 bases; J trimming: 5 bases; junction bases outside the gene matches: 9. The CDR3 contains 18 residues. Germline CDR1 and CDR2: LNHDA and SQIVND (reference sequence). CDR3 in DNA: TGTGCCAGTAGTATAAGTGCTAGCGGGAGGGCCAGGACCGGGGAGCTGTTTTTT. Its protein is CASSISASGRARTGELFF.

The V call is TRBV5-1, the J call TRBJ2-2, with D uncertain. CDR1 and CDR2 from the germline V gene are SGHRS and YFSETQ. The CDR3 is 12 residues long. Trimming cost V 1 base and J 6 bases, with 4 bases left between them. The CDR3 sequence is CASSLSAGELFF. The CDR3 bases are TGCGCCAGCAGCTTGAGCGCCGGGGAGCTGTTTTTT.

J is TRBJ2-7 and V is TRBV6-5; D possibly corresponds to TRBD2 (5 bases). The V gene lost 6 bases and the J gene lost 3 bases, with 15 bases spanning the gap. This CDR3 spans 14 amino acids. From germline, CDR1 is MNHEY and CDR2 SVGAGI. The CDR3 DNA reads TGTGCCAGCAGCCCCCCTAGCAACCTCTACGAGCAGTACTTC. Translated, it gives CASSPPSNLYEQYF.

CDR3 in amino acids: CASSPLHSGDYEQYF. CDR3 DNA: TGCGCCAGCAGCCCTCTTCACAGCGGGGACTACGAGCAGTACTTC. The J gene is TRBJ2-7, the V gene TRBV4-3; 7 nucleotides agree with TRBD2. Trimming at V came to 4 bases and at J to 3 bases, leaving 9 bases not matched to a gene. Per the germline V gene, CDR1 is LGHNA and CDR2 is YSLEER. The CDR3 has 15 residues.

This chain connects TRBV9 to TRBJ2-3; 7 bases are a match to TRBD2. Looked up from germline, CDR1 is SGDLS and CDR2 is YYNGEE. The V and J ends lost 0 bases and 14 bases, in that order; junction bases with no gene match: 15. This CDR3 comprises 15 residues. CDR3 amino acids: CASSVEGSGLELRYF. The CDR3 DNA reads TGTGCCAGCAGCGTAGAAGGTAGCGGGTTAGAATTACGGTATTTT.

The chain couples TRBV11-3 to TRBJ1-3; weak D call: TRBD1 (6 bases). CDR1 and CDR2 from the germline V gene are SGHNT and YENEEA. CDR3 length equals 17 residues. V lost 3 bases to trimming and J lost 0 bases, with 15 bases between them. The CDR3 reads CASSFYPDSHSGNTIYF. DNA of the CDR3: TGTGCCAGCAGCTTTTACCCGGACAGCCACTCTGGAAACACCATATATTTT.

This chain links TRBV24-1 with TRBJ2-1; 10 bases agree with TRBD1. This CDR3 contains 16 residues. From germline, CDR1 is KGHDR and CDR2 SFDVKD. J lost 6 bases, V lost 4 bases, and 8 bases had no gene match. The CDR3 nucleotides read TGTGCCACCAGTGACACCGGGACAGGGGAAAGCAATGAGCAGTTCTTC. As protein: CATSDTGTGESNEQFF.

The chain is built from TRBV6-6 and TRBJ2-7; 9 bases are shared with TRBD1. Losses at the gene ends were 0 bases for V and 4 bases for J; bases not matched to a gene: 1. This CDR3 is 14 amino acids long. Germline loops: CDR1 MNHNY, CDR2 SVGAGI (reference sequence). The CDR3 sequence: CASSYSGQGYEQYF. As DNA, the CDR3 is TGTGCCAGCAGTTACTCGGGACAGGGATACGAGCAGTACTTC.

J is TRBJ1-3 and V is TRBV4-1; D remains ambiguous. Germline-derived CDR1 and CDR2 are MGHRA and YSYEKL. This CDR3 contains 18 residues. Trimming cost V 0 bases and J 0 bases, with 15 bases left between them. CDR3 in DNA: TGCGCCAGCAGCCAAGATCAGGCGAGGGTCATCTCTGGAAACACCATATATTTT. It codes for CASSQDQARVISGNTIYF.

The chain joins TRBV6-5 to TRBJ2-5, with 10 bases matching TRBD1. V gave up 6 bases and J gave up 5 bases; unmatched junction bases: 9. Per germline, CDR1 MNHEY and CDR2 SVGAGI. CDR3 size: 15 residues. The CDR3 region is CASREGQGRPETQYF. The CDR3 nucleotides read TGTGCCAGCAGGGAGGGACAGGGGCGACCTGAGACCCAGTACTTC.

The chain employs TRBV5-4 and TRBJ1-1; tentative D call: TRBD1 (5 bases). This CDR3 contains 15 residues. Germline values: CDR1 SGHNT, CDR2 YYREEE (reference sequence). Trimming cost V 4 bases and J 1 base, with 14 bases left between them. The CDR3 region is CASSPAGRRNTEAFF. The DNA for the CDR3 is TGTGCCAGCAGCCCCGCGGGACGCCGGAACACTGAAGCTTTCTTT.

The J gene is TRBJ2-3, the V gene TRBV27, with 10 bases matching TRBD2. This CDR3 contains 16 residues. Germline V gene data show CDR1 as MNHEY and CDR2 as SMNVEV (reference sequence). The ends lost 6 bases at V and 1 base at J; junction bases unmatched: 7. The CDR3 DNA sequence: TGTGCCAGCAGCTCGATCCTAGCGGGAGGCACAGATACGCAGTATTTT. It yields the protein CASSSILAGGTDTQYF.

This clone turned up a few times. This chain joins TRBV18 and TRBJ2-1; TRBD1 matches 7 bases. V shed 3 bases and J 6 bases; nucleotides not matched to a gene: 2. The CDR3 is made up of 13 amino acids. The germline gives CDR1 KGHSH, CDR2 LQKENI. The CDR3 DNA sequence: TGTGCCAGCTCACCGGACAGGATCAATGAGCAGTTCTTC. Translated: CASSPDRINEQFF.

The chain employs TRBV7-3 and TRBJ1-1, with D possibly being TRBD1 (6 bases). V lost 5 bases and J lost 3, with 16 bases in between. CDR1 SGHTA and CDR2 FQGTGA come from the germline V gene. The CDR3 is 15 residues long. CDR3 DNA: TGTGCCAGCAGCCCAGAGGGATACAGGGACACTGAAGCTTTCTTT. The encoded protein is CASSPEGYRDTEAFF.

The rearrangement uses TRBV5-1 and TRBJ2-3; 9 bases map to TRBD2. CDR1 SGHRS and CDR2 YFSETQ come from the germline V gene. This CDR3 has 14 amino acids. After removal of 0 bases from V and 5 bases from J, the junction contained 1 base not matched to a gene. In nucleotides, the CDR3 is TGCGCCAGCAGCTTGGCACTAGCGGGAGATACGCAGTATTTT. The encoded protein is CASSLALAGDTQYF.

This clone was counted once. The CDR3 DNA follows: TGCGCCAGCAGCTTGGACAGGGTAACCACTGAAGCTTTCTTT. Amino acids: CASSLDRVTTEAFF. J is TRBJ1-1 and V is TRBV5-1; tentatively, D is TRBD1 (6 bases). The CDR3 consists of 14 residues. Between the trimmed V and J ends, which lost 0 bases and 4 bases, there was a span of 10 bases. The V gene's germline CDR1 is SGHRS and CDR2 YFSETQ.

V is TRBV6-2 or TRBV6-3 and J is TRBJ2-1; 7 bases map to TRBD2. Germline trimming cut 2 bases from V and 5 bases from J; bases unmatched to any gene: 6. The CDR3 has 15 residues. Germline loops: CDR1 MNHEY, CDR2 SVGEGT. DNA for the CDR3: TGTGCCAGCAGTTACGCGGGAGTCGGGCACAATGAGCAGTTCTTC. Amino acids: CASSYAGVGHNEQFF.

The gene calls are TRBV19 and TRBJ1-1; 11 positions match TRBD1. CDR1 LNHDA and CDR2 SQIVND come from the germline V gene (reference sequence). The CDR3 contains 14 residues. V gave up 7 bases and J gave up 5 bases; unmatched junction bases: 6. CDR3 bases: TGTGCCAGTACCAAGGGGACAGGGGGAACTGAAGCTTTCTTT. This sequence encodes CASTKGTGGTEAFF.

This clone was detected once. The rearrangement joins TRBV9 to TRBJ2-7; 10 positions match TRBD1. Germline trimming cut 0 bases from V and 6 bases from J; bases unmatched to any gene: 18. Per the germline V gene, CDR1 is SGDLS and CDR2 is YYNGEE. CDR3 length: 19 amino acids. The CDR3 reads CASSVDAGTGASGVGEQYF. The CDR3, as DNA: TGTGCCAGCAGCGTAGACGCGGGGACAGGGGCTTCGGGTGTGGGCGAGCAGTACTTC.

The CDR3 DNA reads TGTGCCAGCAGCTTAGGAGGGACAGGGATCGGGGAGCTGTTTTTT. Translating gives CASSLGGTGIGELFF. The rearrangement joins TRBV11-3 to TRBJ2-2; 9 bases fit TRBD1. The V segment lost 1 base and the J segment 7 bases; nucleotides outside the gene matches: 4. CDR1 and CDR2 from the germline V gene are SGHNT and YENEEA. CDR3 length equals 15 residues.

V is TRBV7-2 and J is TRBJ2-7, with 10 bases fitting TRBD2. The CDR3 length is 17 residues. The germline gives CDR1 SGHTA, CDR2 FQGNSA. J was trimmed by 2 bases and V by 2 bases; bases with no gene match: 9. This CDR3 reads CASSLISGGPTPYEQYF. CDR3 bases: TGTGCCAGCAGCTTAATTAGCGGGGGGCCGACCCCCTACGAGCAGTACTTC.

The chain employs TRBV7-8 and TRBJ2-2; perhaps TRBD2 as D (5 bases). V shed 1 base and J shed 1 base, with 7 bases lying between them. Germline-derived CDR1 and CDR2 are SGHVS and FQNEAQ. The CDR3 is 15 amino acids. CDR3 amino acids: CASSLGTGNTGELFF. CDR3 in DNA: TGTGCCAGCAGCTTAGGGACTGGGAACACCGGGGAGCTGTTTTTT. Combining the CDR3 with reference TRBV7-8 and TRBJ2-2 gives the whole variable domain GAGVSQSPRYKVAKRGQDVALRCDPISGHVSLFWYQQALGQGPEFLTYFQNEAQLDKSGLPSDRFFAERPEGSVSTLKIQRTQQEDSAVYLCASSLGTGNTGELFFGEGSRLTVL.

The gene calls are TRBV9 and TRBJ2-1, with 8 bases that match TRBD2. The CDR3 totals 16 residues. Germline assignment: CDR1 SGDLS and CDR2 YYNGEE. With 4 bases clipped from V and 0 bases from J, the junction kept 6 bases outside the gene matches. The DNA of the CDR3 is TGTGCCAGCAGCCCCATAGCGGGGTCCTCCTACAATGAGCAGTTCTTC. Its translation: CASSPIAGSSYNEQFF.

V gene TRBV6-5 combines with J gene TRBJ1-2, with TRBD1 matching 7 bases. The CDR3 covers 16 residues. Looked up from germline, CDR1 is MNHEY and CDR2 is SVGAGI. Losses at the gene ends were 3 bases for V and 7 bases for J; bases not matched to a gene: 14. The CDR3 loop is CASSYTAGTAPGGYTF. For the CDR3, the DNA is TGTGCCAGCAGTTATACCGCCGGGACAGCTCCCGGTGGCTACACCTTC.

V is TRBV3-1 (or the pseudogene TRBV3-2) and J is TRBJ2-7, with D maybe TRBD1 (6 bases). This CDR3 contains 14 residues. Looked up from germline, CDR1 is LGHDT and CDR2 is YNNKEL (reference sequence). Trimming took 3 bases from V and 2 from J, leaving 11 bases between them. Here the CDR3 DNA reads TGTGCCAGCAGCCAGGCAGGGGTAACCTACGAGCAGTACTTC. The encoded protein is CASSQAGVTYEQYF.

The chain combines TRBV2 with TRBJ2-7; D might be TRBD2 (6 bases). Germline V gene sequence: CDR1 SNHLY, CDR2 FYNNEI. The CDR3 length is 13 residues. CDR3: CAGGRDSSYEQYF. The CDR3 bases are TGTGCGGGAGGTCGTGACAGCTCCTACGAGCAGTACTTC.

The chain carries TRBV28 and TRBJ2-3; 9 bases agree with TRBD1. Germline V gene lookup returns CDR1 MDHEN and CDR2 SYDVKM. The ends lost 2 bases at V and 2 bases at J; junction bases unmatched: 5. The CDR3 covers 16 residues. In nucleotides, the CDR3 is TGTGCCAGCAGTTTACCCGGGACAGGGCTCACAGATACGCAGTATTTT. Residues: CASSLPGTGLTDTQYF.